Presented here are 8 T cell receptor beta chains from one specimen sequenced in a study of CD8 T cells in ankylosing spondylitis (dated by TCRdb to the late 2010s). Study-wide conclusions, independent of this receptor: Blood from ankylosing spondylitis patients appeared to be characterized by a TCR beta motif composed of roughly 8 highly homologous amino acid variants.

Which antigens these TCRs recognize remains unknown. The library came from 5' RACE. TCRdb lists the instrument as Illumina HiSeq 2500. The public reads were reanalyzed by TCRdb: fastp trimming at Q25, MiXCR alignment, in-frame beta chains only. Rows merge per CDR3 protein into single entries with the most common DNA and genes. This sample lists 750,000 to 850,000 distinct CDR3 sequences; roughly 12% were detected once. Approximately 0.46% of the sample is in the top ten clones. The material sequenced was blood, either unsorted or a sorted T cell fraction (not recorded which). These TCRs come from a male donor with ankylosing spondylitis.

This clonotype showed up just a few times. CDR3 DNA sequence: TGCGCCAGCAGCTTGTGGACCGGGGGGCTATTCAATTCACCCCTCCACTTT. This sequence encodes CASSLWTGGLFNSPLHF. The genes are TRBV5-1 and TRBJ1-6, with a tentative D call TRBD1 (6 bases). Trimming took 1 base from V and 7 from J, leaving 18 bases between them. Germline loops: CDR1 SGHRS, CDR2 YFSETQ. The CDR3 is 17 amino acids.

This clonotype came up a few times. In nucleotides, the CDR3 is TGCAGTGCTAGTTTTTCAGGAGCTCTATCCTACAATGAGCAGTTCTTC. This encodes CSASFSGALSYNEQFF. The chain recombines TRBV20-1 with TRBJ2-1; the D is unclear. The CDR3 contains 16 residues. The V gene lost 3 bases and the J gene lost 1 base, with 16 bases spanning the gap. CDR1 is DFQATT, CDR2 SNEGSKA, per germline (reference sequence).

This clonotype was recorded at least ten times. J is TRBJ2-1 and V is TRBV5-1; D possibly matches TRBD1 or TRBD2 (5 bases each). The CDR3 has 15 residues. Germline CDR1 and CDR2: SGHRS and YFSETQ. V lost 3 bases to trimming and J lost 4 bases, with 14 bases between them. The CDR3: CASSWGPSGYNEQFF. The CDR3 DNA reads as TGCGCCAGCAGCTGGGGACCAAGCGGATACAATGAGCAGTTCTTC. The entire variable domain, with the rest obtained from reference TRBV5-1 and TRBJ2-1, is as follows: KAGVTQTPRYLIKTRGQQVTLSCSPISGHRSVSWYQQTPGQGLQFLFEYFSETQRNKGNFPGRFSGRQFSNSRSEMNVSTLELGDSALYLCASSWGPSGYNEQFFGPGTRLTVL.

The sample holds a few counts of this clonotype. The chain employs TRBV28 and TRBJ2-1; tentatively, D is TRBD1 (5 bases). From germline, CDR1 is MDHEN and CDR2 SYDVKM. This CDR3 is 12 amino acids long. V lost 6 bases to trimming and J lost 10 bases, with 13 bases between them. The CDR3 protein is CASSQTVQEQFF. CDR3 coding DNA: TGTGCCAGCAGCCAGACAGTCCAGGAGCAGTTCTTC.

This clonotype appeared many times. J is TRBJ1-2 and V is TRBV7-6; TRBD1 matches 7 bases. Unmatched junction bases numbered 10, after V lost 1 base and J lost 8 bases. The CDR3 sequence is 15 residues long. Germline CDR1 and CDR2: SGHVS and FNYEAQ. The CDR3 loop reads CASSLEVNRGGGYTF. In DNA, the CDR3 is TGTGCCAGCAGCTTAGAAGTGAACAGGGGAGGAGGCTACACCTTC.

This clonotype was detected only a few times. V is TRBV5-1 and J is TRBJ1-2; no definite D call. This CDR3 has 16 amino acids. From germline, CDR1 is SGHRS and CDR2 YFSETQ. Trimming took 0 bases from V and 0 from J, leaving 12 bases between them. CDR3 protein: CASSLVGRLANYGYTF. CDR3 bases: TGCGCCAGCAGCTTGGTAGGGAGACTTGCTAACTATGGCTACACCTTC.

There are many counts of this clonotype. The chain carries TRBV29-1 and TRBJ2-1; either TRBD1 or TRBD2 may fit D (6 bases each). V was trimmed by 4 bases and J by 2 bases, leaving 12 bases between them. The CDR3 sequence is 14 residues long. Per the germline V gene, CDR1 is SQVTM and CDR2 is ANQGSEA. Here the CDR3 DNA reads TGCAGCGTTGCGGGGGCAGGTACCTACAATGAGCAGTTCTTC. It encodes CSVAGAGTYNEQFF.

This clonotype was seen a handful of times. CDR3 region: CASSLAQGGNIQYF. CDR3 nucleotide sequence: TGCGCCAGCAGCTTGGCCCAGGGCGGAAACATTCAGTACTTC. The chain links TRBV5-1 to TRBJ2-4; tentative D call: TRBD1 (5 bases). Trimming removed 0 bases from V and 6 bases from J, with 10 bases in between. Germline CDR1 SGHRS, CDR2 YFSETQ. The CDR3 runs to 14 residues.